One sample yielded the 7 T cell receptor beta chains listed below, sequenced in a study of long-term antiretroviral therapy in people with HIV (dated by TCRdb to the early 2020s). The immunoSEQ hsTCRB v3.0 assay was used at survey level resolution to sequence the TRB variable region. The immuneACCESS repertoire file appears here via TCRdb, limited to in-frame rearrangements. These files lack a portion of the clones; in checked studies, under half of the deficit traces to unresolved V genes, and the cause of the others is not known. For this sample there are around 29,000 clones; 75% to 90% appear just once. About 8% of the sample comes from the top ten. The sequencing used unsorted PBMCs, collected 3.2 years before starting antiretroviral therapy. Receptor source: a man in his fifties or sixties with HIV.

The chain links TRBV6-5 to TRBJ2-3, with TRBD2 identical over 11 bases. The germline gives CDR1 MNHEY, CDR2 SVGAGI. V lost 5 bases and J lost 4; bases outside the gene matches: 5. This CDR3 is 15 amino acids long. The chain's CDR3 is CASSHLAGGADTQYF. The CDR3, as DNA: TGTGCCAGCAGTCATCTAGCGGGGGGCGCAGATACGCAGTATTTT.

The chain couples TRBV28 to TRBJ2-7, with D hard to call. The CDR3 is 15 amino acids. Germline lookup yields CDR1 MDHEN and CDR2 SYDVKM. Trimming took 1 base from V and 0 from J, leaving 10 bases between them. The chain's CDR3 is CASSLSASSSYEQYF. DNA of the CDR3: TGTGCCAGCAGTTTATCGGCTAGTTCCTCCTACGAGCAGTACTTC.

V usage is TRBV7-9 and J usage is TRBJ1-1; no clear D gene. The CDR3 consists of 13 residues. CDR1 and CDR2 (germline): SEHNR, FQNEAQ (reference sequence). Trimming pared 2 bases from V and 7 bases from J, leaving 11 bases between. The CDR3 protein is CASSLWRQNEAFF. CDR3 nucleotide sequence: TGTGCCAGCAGCTTATGGCGACAAAATGAAGCTTTCTTT.

The rearrangement joins TRBV18 to TRBJ1-2; D remains ambiguous. CDR3 size: 15 residues. V shed 0 bases and J shed 4 bases, with 12 bases lying between them. Germline-derived CDR1 and CDR2 are KGHSH and LQKENI. The CDR3 bases are TGTGCCAGCTCACCACCTCTTCTCGGACTCTATGGCTACACCTTC. As protein: CASSPPLLGLYGYTF.

This clone was counted a single time. The rearrangement links TRBV4-3 to TRBJ2-7, with a tentative D call TRBD2 (6 bases). Germline CDR1 and CDR2: LGHNA and YSLEER. The CDR3 has 14 residues. The V end was cut by 3 bases, the J end by 7 bases, with 16 bases between. CDR3 amino acids: CASSHATQGGEQYF. In nucleotides, the CDR3 is TGCGCCAGCAGCCACGCCACCCAGGGAGGAGAGCAGTACTTC.

The chain links TRBV7-2 to TRBJ1-5; TRBD1 matches at 7 bases. CDR3 length: 15 residues. The germline V gene has CDR1 SGHTA and CDR2 FQGNSA. The V segment lost 0 bases and the J segment 6 bases; nucleotides outside the gene matches: 5. The CDR3 is CASSLAGGIGQPQHF. In DNA form, the CDR3 reads TGTGCCAGCAGCTTAGCAGGGGGCATCGGTCAGCCCCAGCATTTT. The whole variable domain, filled in from reference TRBV7-2 and TRBJ1-5, reads GAGVSQSPSNKVTEKGKDVELRCDPISGHTALYWYRQSLGQGLEFLIYFQGNSAPDKSGLPSDRFSAERTGGSVSTLTIQRTQQEDSAVYLCASSLAGGIGQPQHFGDGTRLSIL.

This chain connects TRBV27 to TRBJ1-2; TRBD1 matches at 8 bases. The CDR3 extends over 13 amino acids. Germline values: CDR1 MNHEY, CDR2 SMNVEV (reference sequence). The J segment lost 13 bases and the V segment lost 0 bases, leaving 7 bases of the junction unmatched. Here the CDR3 DNA reads TGTGCCAGCAGTTTATCGTTAGTCAGGGGGCTCACCTTC. Residues: CASSLSLVRGLTF.